Detailed here is one T cell receptor (beta chain). Its antigen is unidentified. This sample was included in a study of shared clonotypes between healthy human individuals. Whole-study context: Donors were two women and three men aged 18 to 49.

Assay: immunoSEQ multiplex PCR; the TCRdb copy retains only in-frame clones and omits some. The table includes hundreds of thousands of clones, about 96% detected once. Only CD45RO-negative cells positively selected for CCR7 counted as naive CD8 cells, so terminally differentiated effector memory CD45RA+ cells were excluded. The CDR3 is 14 residues long. Germline CDR1 MNHEY, CDR2 SMNVEV (reference sequence). V lost 5 bases to trimming and J lost 3 bases, with 13 bases between them. Study results and limitations: Some naive CD4 clonotypes, around 4.9%, turned up in common across a few donors.

The origin of this receptor is a woman aged 30 to 39 in good health. The chain joins TRBV27 to TRBJ2-5; a weak D match, TRBD2 (6 bases). The sample comprised naive CD8+ T cells sorted from blood. The CDR3 loop is CASSREWGEETQYF. CDR3 coding DNA: TGTGCCAGCAGTCGAGAATGGGGGGAAGAGACCCAGTACTTC.